One and the same sample provided the 16 T cell receptor beta chains below, sequenced in a study of response to subunit inactivated influenza vaccine. MiXCR was run by TCRdb on the RT-PCR reads, yielding one entry per CDR3 protein. The sample holds just under 550,000 distinct CDR3 sequences; roughly 23% are singletons and the top ten take approximately 2.9%. Another study also made use of these data, one on T cells expressing NK-cell markers. That work contributes: cDNA encoding TCR beta was synthesized via 5'RACE template switching incorporating UMIs.

The sample here was CD4+ T cells sorted from PBMCs, taken 11 to 12 days after vaccination. Every receptor here comes from a man over 45 who received an inactivated influenza vaccine.

This chain uses TRBV3-1 with TRBJ1-3; D gene uncertain. V was clipped by 0 bases and J by 0 bases, with 12 bases between them. CDR1 and CDR2 from the germline V gene are LGHDT and YNNKEL (reference sequence). The CDR3 has 17 amino acids. CDR3 protein: CASSQEVSIYSGNTIYF. CDR3 bases: TGTGCCAGCAGCCAAGAAGTATCCATATACTCTGGAAACACCATATATTTT.

This clonotype was counted only a few times. V usage is TRBV3-1 and J usage is TRBJ2-1; TRBD2 matches at 7 bases. This CDR3 region has 15 residues. Per germline, CDR1 LGHDT and CDR2 YNNKEL (reference sequence). The V segment lost 1 base and the J segment 13 bases; nucleotides outside the gene matches: 13. The CDR3 loop is CASSQAGGGALAQFF. As DNA, the CDR3 is TGTGCCAGCAGCCAAGCGGGAGGCGGGGCTCTCGCTCAGTTCTTC.

This clonotype was picked up a small number of times. The chain links TRBV6-1 to TRBJ1-1; D is undetermined. Germline-derived CDR1 and CDR2 are MNHNS and SASEGT. This CDR3 has 14 amino acids. V dropped 7 bases and J dropped 1 base, with 13 bases sitting between them. The CDR3 coding sequence is TGTGCCAGCACTCCCGATCACTCGAACACTGAAGCTTTCTTT. Protein product: CASTPDHSNTEAFF.

The sample holds many counts of this clonotype. The CDR3 reads CASSLGTHSGNTIYF. The CDR3 nucleotides are TGTGCCAGCAGCCTCGGGACTCACTCTGGAAACACCATATATTTT. J is TRBJ1-3 and V is TRBV3-1; maybe TRBD1 (5 bases). CDR1 and CDR2 (germline): LGHDT, YNNKEL (reference sequence). Trimming left V 4 bases short and J 0 bases short, with 10 bases between. This CDR3 is 15 amino acids long.

CDR3 coding DNA: TGTGCCAGCAGCTTAAGACAGGGGGGCCACGAGCAGTACTTC. Its protein is CASSLRQGGHEQYF. This sequence joins TRBV7-2 and TRBJ2-7; 9 bases agree with TRBD1. Germline V gives CDR1 SGHTA, CDR2 FQGNSA. This CDR3 comprises 14 residues. With V trimmed by 2 bases and J by 5 bases, 4 bases remained unmatched.

The chain joins TRBV28 to TRBJ2-7, with D uncertain. The CDR3 totals 13 residues. The V end lost 5 bases, the J end lost 3 bases, and 11 bases lay between the germline ends. Germline V gives CDR1 MDHEN, CDR2 SYDVKM. The chain's CDR3 is CASSPSSSYEQYF. CDR3 sequence (DNA): TGTGCCAGCAGTCCCTCTTCCAGCTACGAGCAGTACTTC. The full variable domain, rest sourced from reference TRBV28 and TRBJ2-7, is DVKVTQSSRYLVKRTGEKVFLECVQDMDHENMFWYRQDPGLGLRLIYFSYDVKMKEKGDIPEGYSVSREKKERFSLILESASTNQTSMYLCASSPSSSYEQYFGPGTRLTVT.

This clonotype was seen once. The rearrangement joins TRBV25-1 to TRBJ1-4; tentative D call: TRBD1 (6 bases). Germline values: CDR1 MGHDK, CDR2 SYGVNS. The V end was cut by 4 bases, the J end by 8 bases, with 14 bases between. The CDR3 extends over 14 amino acids. DNA of the CDR3: TGTGCCAGCAGTGGTACAGGGATTTACGAAAAACTGTTTTTT. Its translation: CASSGTGIYEKLFF.

This chain links TRBV29-1 with TRBJ2-1; D is perhaps TRBD1 or TRBD2 (5 bases each). Between the trimmed V and J ends, which lost 5 bases and 9 bases, there was a span of 20 bases. The CDR3 sequence is 14 residues long. Germline CDR1 and CDR2: SQVTM and ANQGSEA. The CDR3 DNA sequence: TGCAGCGTTCCTCCTCCCGGGACCCCATCTGAGCAGTTCTTC. Amino acid sequence: CSVPPPGTPSEQFF.

J is TRBJ2-3 and V is TRBV7-3, with D possibly matching TRBD2 (6 bases). This CDR3 has 13 residues. Germline lookup yields CDR1 SGHTA and CDR2 FQGTGA. Trimming stripped 1 base from V and 6 bases from J, with 8 bases between. CDR3 amino acids: CASSLNRGDTQYF. The DNA for the CDR3 is TGTGCCAGCAGCTTAAATCGGGGGGATACGCAGTATTTT.

The DNA for the CDR3 is TGTGCCAGCAGGCCCCAGACAGTTGCAGATACGCAGTATTTT. Translation gives CASRPQTVADTQYF. The chain couples TRBV6-1 to TRBJ2-3; possibly TRBD1 for D (5 bases). Between the trimmed V and J ends, which lost 6 bases and 4 bases, there was a span of 14 bases. In germline, CDR1 is MNHNS, CDR2 SASEGT. The CDR3 spans 14 residues.

V usage is TRBV28 and J usage is TRBJ2-1; 7 bases match TRBD1. Trimming removed 4 bases from V and 4 bases from J; junction bases left unmatched: 7. Germline values: CDR1 MDHEN, CDR2 SYDVKM. The CDR3 is made up of 15 amino acids. The DNA for the CDR3 is TGTGCCAGCAGTTCAGGGACAGTCGAATACAATGAGCAGTTCTTC. Protein product: CASSSGTVEYNEQFF.

This clonotype was detected a few times. The chain links TRBV12-3 or TRBV12-4 to TRBJ1-2, with D unclear. V gave up 11 bases and J gave up 0 bases, with 7 bases separating them. The CDR3 consists of 11 residues. The CDR3 DNA follows: TGTGCCTCTGGAGCTAACTATGGCTACACCTTC. It yields the protein CASGANYGYTF.

There are a few counts of this clonotype. The CDR3 region has the DNA TGTGCCACCAGCAGAGATCGAGGCCGTGGGGGGCAGAAACTGTTTTTT. This codes for CATSRDRGRGGQKLFF. This rearrangement joins TRBV15 to TRBJ1-4; D perhaps matches TRBD1 (6 bases). Deletions cut 0 bases from V and 11 bases from J, with 19 bases between. Germline V lookup: CDR1 LNHNV, CDR2 YYDKDF (reference sequence). This CDR3 has 16 residues.

This chain links TRBV5-4 with TRBJ2-1; D may be TRBD2 (5 bases). From germline, CDR1 is SGHNT and CDR2 YYREEE (reference sequence). V lost 3 bases and J lost 6, with 19 bases in between. This CDR3 is 16 amino acids long. The CDR3 region has the DNA TGTGCCAGCAGCTCCCGCGGGCCTCGGTCGGGCAATGAGCAGTTCTTC. It is translated as CASSSRGPRSGNEQFF. The entire variable domain, with the rest obtained from reference TRBV5-4 and TRBJ2-1, is as follows: ETGVTQSPTHLIKTRGQQVTLRCSSQSGHNTVSWYQQALGQGPQFIFQYYREEENGRGNFPPRFSGLQFPNYSSELNVNALELDDSALYLCASSSRGPRSGNEQFFGPGTRLTVL.

The V call is TRBV10-3, the J call TRBJ2-7, with D perhaps given as TRBD1 or TRBD2 (5 bases each). Trimming cost V 4 bases and J 4 bases, with 17 bases left between them. CDR1 and CDR2 from the germline V gene are ENHRY and SYGVKD. This CDR3 has 15 residues. The CDR3 reads CAISASGQGTYEQYF. The CDR3 nucleotides read TGTGCCATCAGTGCAAGCGGCCAGGGTACTTACGAGCAGTACTTC.

This clonotype was counted between two and nine times. The chain employs TRBV6-5 and TRBJ2-5; D may correspond to TRBD1 or TRBD2 (5 bases each). The CDR3 has 13 amino acids. Germline loops: CDR1 MNHEY, CDR2 SVGAGI. The V gene lost 0 bases and the J gene lost 9 bases, with 11 bases spanning the gap. In DNA form, the CDR3 reads TGTGCCAGCAGTTACTCGAGCGAGGGGCCCCAGTACTTC. Translated, it gives CASSYSSEGPQYF.